Reported below is one T cell receptor (beta chain). Its antigen is not identified. The data originate from a study of shared clonotypes between healthy human individuals. Study observations and caveats: Estimated richness was generally greater in naive than memory subsets. Non-shared clonotypes were found to have lower generation probabilities than the clonotypes that were shared by all four of the sorted-subset donors.

CDR1 and CDR2 (germline): MNHNY, SVGAGI (reference sequence). The CDR3 runs to 16 residues. V dropped 2 bases and J dropped 7 bases, with 17 bases sitting between them. Several immunoSEQ 96-well plates shared each subset's DNA, each plate a replicate. Replicate sorted-subset PCRs were loaded with roughly 190 ng DNA, 29,000 or so T cell genomes. Only in-frame clones appear in the TCRdb table, and some are missing; sequencing was by immunoSEQ multiplex PCR. Of 2 million to 2.5 million clones listed, 95% are singletons. The sequence derives from a man between 18 and 29 years old in good health. The material sequenced was naive CD4+ T cells sorted from blood. Subset: CD45RA+ positively selected. The gene calls are TRBV6-6 and TRBJ2-2; D might be TRBD2 (5 bases). The CDR3 DNA sequence: TGTGCCAGCAGTTACCCGGCTGGTAGCGCTGGCGGGGAGCTGTTTTTT. Amino acids: CASSYPAGSAGGELFF.